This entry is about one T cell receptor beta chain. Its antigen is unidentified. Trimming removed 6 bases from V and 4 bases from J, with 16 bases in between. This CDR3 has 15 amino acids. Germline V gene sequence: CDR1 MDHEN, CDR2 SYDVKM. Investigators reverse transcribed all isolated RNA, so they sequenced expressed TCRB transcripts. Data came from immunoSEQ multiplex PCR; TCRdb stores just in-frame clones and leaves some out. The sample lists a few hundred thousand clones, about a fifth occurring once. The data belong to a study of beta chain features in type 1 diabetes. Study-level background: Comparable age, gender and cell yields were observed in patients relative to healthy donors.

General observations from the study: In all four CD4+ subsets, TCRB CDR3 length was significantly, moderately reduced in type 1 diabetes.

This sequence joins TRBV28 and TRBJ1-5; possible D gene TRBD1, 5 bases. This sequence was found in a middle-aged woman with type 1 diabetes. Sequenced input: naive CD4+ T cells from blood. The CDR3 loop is CASRPEARVNQPQHF. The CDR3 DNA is TGTGCCAGCAGGCCCGAGGCCAGGGTGAATCAGCCCCAGCATTTT.